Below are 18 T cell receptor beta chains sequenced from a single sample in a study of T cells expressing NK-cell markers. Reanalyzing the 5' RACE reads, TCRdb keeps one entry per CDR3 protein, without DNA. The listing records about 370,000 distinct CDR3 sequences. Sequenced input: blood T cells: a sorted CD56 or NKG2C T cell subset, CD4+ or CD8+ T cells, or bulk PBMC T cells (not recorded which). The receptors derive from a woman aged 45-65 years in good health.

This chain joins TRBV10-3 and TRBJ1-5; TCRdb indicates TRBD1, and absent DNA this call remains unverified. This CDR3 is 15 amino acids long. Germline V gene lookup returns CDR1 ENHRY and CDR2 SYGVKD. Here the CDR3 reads CAISVSQQGGQPQHF.

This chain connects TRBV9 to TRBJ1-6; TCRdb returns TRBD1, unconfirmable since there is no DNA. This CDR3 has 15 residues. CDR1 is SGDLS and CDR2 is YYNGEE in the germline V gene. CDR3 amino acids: CASSVRGTGNSPLHF.

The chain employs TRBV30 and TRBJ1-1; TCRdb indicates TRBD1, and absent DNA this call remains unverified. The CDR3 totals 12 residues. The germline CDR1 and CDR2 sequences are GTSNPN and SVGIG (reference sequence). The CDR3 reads CAWAQGIAEAFF.

The CDR3 here is CASSPWAQARSEAFF. This sequence joins TRBV7-9 and TRBJ1-1. This CDR3 is built from 15 residues. CDR1 is SEHNR and CDR2 is FQNEAQ in the germline V gene (reference sequence).

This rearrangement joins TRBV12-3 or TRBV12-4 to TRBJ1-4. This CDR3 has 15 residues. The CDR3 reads CASSSIRAERGKLFF.

The CDR3 reads CASSGAASSYEQYF. The chain links TRBV7-9 to TRBJ2-7. The CDR3 covers 14 residues. CDR1 is SEHNR, CDR2 FQNEAQ, per germline (reference sequence).

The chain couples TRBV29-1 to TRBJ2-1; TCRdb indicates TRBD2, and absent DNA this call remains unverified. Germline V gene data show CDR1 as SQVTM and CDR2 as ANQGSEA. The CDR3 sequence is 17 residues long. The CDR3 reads CSVEDFGGRGPYNEQFF.

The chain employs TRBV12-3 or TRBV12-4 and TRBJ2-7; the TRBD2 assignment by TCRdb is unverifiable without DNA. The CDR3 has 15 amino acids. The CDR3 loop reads CASRPGLAGYYEQYF.

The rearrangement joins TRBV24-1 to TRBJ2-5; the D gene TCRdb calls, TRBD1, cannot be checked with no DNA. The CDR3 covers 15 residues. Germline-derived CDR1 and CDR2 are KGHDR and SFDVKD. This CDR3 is CATSDPRGETKTQYF.

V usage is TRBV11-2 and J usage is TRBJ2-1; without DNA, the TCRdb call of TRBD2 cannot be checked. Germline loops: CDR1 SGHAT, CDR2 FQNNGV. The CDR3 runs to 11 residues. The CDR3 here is CASSYSGREFF.

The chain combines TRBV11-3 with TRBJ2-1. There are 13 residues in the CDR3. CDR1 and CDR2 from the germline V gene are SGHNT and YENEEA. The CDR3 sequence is CASRQEFDSEQFF.

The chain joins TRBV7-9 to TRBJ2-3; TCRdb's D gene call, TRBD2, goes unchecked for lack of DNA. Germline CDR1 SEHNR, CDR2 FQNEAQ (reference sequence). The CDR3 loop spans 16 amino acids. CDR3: CASSPSQRGPTDTQYF.

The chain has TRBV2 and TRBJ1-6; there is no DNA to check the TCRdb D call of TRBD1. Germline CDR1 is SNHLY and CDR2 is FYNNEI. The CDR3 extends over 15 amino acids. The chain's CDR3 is CASSEEGTENSPLHF.

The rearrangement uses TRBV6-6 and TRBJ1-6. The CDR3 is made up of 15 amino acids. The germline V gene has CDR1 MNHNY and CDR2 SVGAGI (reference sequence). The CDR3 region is CASSKNGLYNSPLHF.

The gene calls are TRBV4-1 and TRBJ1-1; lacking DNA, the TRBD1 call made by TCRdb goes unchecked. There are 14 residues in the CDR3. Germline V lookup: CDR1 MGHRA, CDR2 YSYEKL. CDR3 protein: CASSHLGENTEAFF.

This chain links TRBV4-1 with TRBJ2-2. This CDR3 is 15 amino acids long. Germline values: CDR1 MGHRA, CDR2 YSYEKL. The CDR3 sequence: CASSRGSQNTGELFF.

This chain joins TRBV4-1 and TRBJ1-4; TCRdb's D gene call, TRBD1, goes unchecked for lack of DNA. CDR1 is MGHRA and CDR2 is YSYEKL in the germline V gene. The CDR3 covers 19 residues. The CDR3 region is CASSQGRPGTGAESEKLFF.

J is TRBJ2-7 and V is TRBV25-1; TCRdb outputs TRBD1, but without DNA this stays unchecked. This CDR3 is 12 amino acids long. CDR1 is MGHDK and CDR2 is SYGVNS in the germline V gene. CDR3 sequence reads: CASSRTGVKQYF.